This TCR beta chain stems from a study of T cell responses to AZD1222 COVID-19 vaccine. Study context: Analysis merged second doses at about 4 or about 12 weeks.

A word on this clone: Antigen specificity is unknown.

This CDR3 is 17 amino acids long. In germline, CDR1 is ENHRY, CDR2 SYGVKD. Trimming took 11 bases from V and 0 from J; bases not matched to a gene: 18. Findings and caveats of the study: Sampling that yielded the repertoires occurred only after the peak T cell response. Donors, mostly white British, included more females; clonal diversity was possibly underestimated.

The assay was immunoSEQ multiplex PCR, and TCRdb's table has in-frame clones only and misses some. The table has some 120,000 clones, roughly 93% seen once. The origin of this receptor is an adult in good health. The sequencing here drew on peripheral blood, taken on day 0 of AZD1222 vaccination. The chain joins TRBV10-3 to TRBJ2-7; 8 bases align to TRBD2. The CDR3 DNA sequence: TGTGCCGCAGGCGGGGGGCCGGGTCGGGAAGACTCCTACGAGCAGTACTTC. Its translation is CAAGGGPGREDSYEQYF.